Shown below are 10 T cell receptor beta chains from a single sample sequenced in a study of Graves' ophthalmopathy and Graves' hyperthyroidism. Researchers took RNA transcripts and amplified TCR beta CDR3 regions from them. A first-round RT-PCR used HTBI primers, followed by a second-round multiplex PCR. Each CDR3 protein gets one entry after TCRdb re-called the multiplex PCR reads with MiXCR. The table shows about 700,000 distinct CDR3 sequences, with approximately 39% occurring only once. The sequenced material came from peripheral blood. The receptors were gathered from an adult man with Graves' ophthalmopathy.

This clonotype occurred many times. This chain joins TRBV2 and TRBJ2-7; the D is unclear. Deletions cut 8 bases from V and 0 bases from J, with 8 bases between. The CDR3 totals 12 residues. Looked up from germline, CDR1 is SNHLY and CDR2 is FYNNEI. The DNA of the CDR3 is TGTGCCAGCGGTTGGGTCTCCTACGAGCAGTACTTC. This gives the protein CASGWVSYEQYF.

There are many counts of this clonotype. J is TRBJ1-3 and V is TRBV7-8, with D uncertain. V was cut by 5 bases and J by 4 bases, with 12 bases left in between. Looked up from germline, CDR1 is SGHVS and CDR2 is FQNEAQ. CDR3 length equals 14 residues. CDR3: CASSRGLAGNTIYF. CDR3 DNA: TGTGCCAGCAGCCGCGGCCTCGCGGGAAACACCATATATTTT.

This clonotype was detected only once. Here the CDR3 DNA reads TGCAGTGCTAGAGAGCGCAGGACGGGGTCCGGCTACACCTTC. Encoded protein: CSARERRTGSGYTF. The chain joins TRBV20-1 to TRBJ1-2; D remains unclear. V shed 0 bases and J shed 8 bases, with 16 bases lying between them. Germline V gene data show CDR1 as DFQATT and CDR2 as SNEGSKA (reference sequence). The CDR3 consists of 14 residues.

On this clonotype: The conserved closing phenylalanine or tryptophan is absent in this CDR3, likely reflecting a read error. This rearrangement joins TRBV7-2 to TRBJ2-5, with D unresolved. With 2 bases removed from V and 1 base from J, the gap between germline ends came to 2 bases. Germline V gene sequence: CDR1 SGHTA, CDR2 FQGNSA. The CDR3 spans 12 residues. CDR3 nucleotide sequence: TGTGCCAGCAGCTTAACCCAAGAGACCCAGTACCTC. Translating it yields CASSLTQETQYL.

Worth noting for this clonotype: A much larger clonotype is one base distant, so this may be a read error. V gene TRBV5-1 combines with J gene TRBJ1-6; tentatively, D is TRBD1 (5 bases). The germline gives CDR1 SGHRS, CDR2 YFSETQ. Trimming cost V 4 bases and J 4 bases, with 9 bases left between them. The CDR3 is 14 residues long. CDR3 bases: TGCGCCAGCAGCCAGGGACGGTATAATTCACCCCTCCACTTT. Translated, it gives CASSQGRYNSPLHF.

The chain uses TRBV5-5 and TRBJ2-5; 9 positions agree with TRBD2. The CDR3 contains 15 residues. Trimming cost V 4 bases and J 5 bases; bases outside gene matches: 9. CDR1 SGHKS and CDR2 YYEKEE come from the germline V gene (reference sequence). CDR3 sequence: CASSPGSGGQETQYF. In DNA form, the CDR3 reads TGTGCCAGCAGCCCCGGGAGCGGGGGGCAGGAGACCCAGTACTTC.

This clonotype was recorded once. Being one base from a much bigger clone, this may be a read error. J is TRBJ1-2 and V is TRBV25-1; TRBD1 agrees at 10 bases. CDR3 length: 14 residues. Trimming removed 6 bases from V and 3 bases from J; junction bases left unmatched: 4. From germline, CDR1 is MGHDK and CDR2 SYGVNS. In DNA, the CDR3 is TGTGCCAGCAGCATCGGACAGGGGGACTATGGCTACACCTTC. It translates to CASSIGQGDYGYTF.

The J gene is TRBJ2-5, the V gene TRBV7-2, with TRBD2 as a possible D gene (5 bases). V was cut by 1 base and J by 9 bases, with 9 bases left in between. The CDR3 has 12 residues. Germline V gene data show CDR1 as SGHTA and CDR2 as FQGNSA. In DNA, the CDR3 is TGTGCCAGCAGCTTAGGGCAGGAGGCCCAGTACTTC. It codes for CASSLGQEAQYF.

Worth noting for this clonotype: This may be a read error: a much more frequent sequence differs by one nucleotide. The V gene is TRBV7-2, the J gene TRBJ2-7; no reliable D call. The CDR3 loop spans 14 amino acids. Germline-derived CDR1 and CDR2 are SGHTA and FQGNSA. The V end lost 3 bases, the J end lost 5 bases, and 14 bases lay between the germline ends. The CDR3 nucleotides are TGTGCCAGCAGCTTGGCGTCAGGATCTAACGAGCAGTACGTC. Translated, it gives CASSLASGSNEQYV.

This sequence joins TRBV7-9 and TRBJ2-5; 7 bases line up with TRBD1. Trimming cost V 5 bases and J 7 bases; bases outside gene matches: 13. This CDR3 has 15 residues. Germline V CDR1 and CDR2: SEHNR, FQNEAQ (reference sequence). The CDR3 sequence: CASSTLGTEAGTQYF. Here the CDR3 DNA reads TGTGCCAGCAGCACGCTGGGGACAGAGGCCGGGACCCAGTACTTC.